A selection of T cell receptor beta chains follows, all from one sample in a study of cytomegalovirus exposure and HLA in healthy donors. Some clones are missing from TCRdb's copy, which holds only in-frame ones; the method was immunoSEQ multiplex PCR. The sample consists of approximately 100,000 clones, approximately 66% of them appearing once. The specimen sequenced was PBMCs. These receptors all stem from a man aged 40-49 years in good health and CMV-seropositive. Both conserved end residues are part of each CDR3. The order of the fields is clone size, D gene, J gene, V gene, CDR3 length, CDR3 DNA, CDR3 protein. The D gene is left open where the match is weak. Clone size, where shown, is once, few, many, or a class for clones that have expanded.

size: NA
D: TRBD2
J: TRBJ2-5
V: TRBV9
length: 12
DNA: TGTGCCAGCAGCGGGGAGGGATGGACCCAGTACTTC
CDR3: CASSGEGWTQYF

size: NA
D: TRBD2
J: TRBJ2-7
V: TRBV19
length: 15
DNA: TGTGCCAGTAGAATCGGACTAGCGGAGACCTACGAGCAGTACTTC
CDR3: CASRIGLAETYEQYF

size: NA
D: NA
J: TRBJ2-7
V: TRBV6-6
length: 14
DNA: TGTGCCAGCAGTTACTCCCAGGGGACGTACGAGCAGTACTTC
CDR3: CASSYSQGTYEQYF

size: NA
D: NA
J: TRBJ1-1
V: TRBV4-2
length: 14
DNA: TGTGCCAGCAGCCAAGAACGGAAGGGGGTTGAAGCTTTCTTT
CDR3: CASSQERKGVEAFF

size: once
D: TRBD1
J: TRBJ1-6
V: TRBV6-5
length: 16
DNA: TGTGCCAGCAGTTACTCCCGCCCGGACAGGGAATTACCCCTCCACTTT
CDR3: CASSYSRPDRELPLHF

size: many
D: TRBD1
J: TRBJ1-1
V: TRBV10-3
length: 14
DNA: TGTGCCATCAGGCCGGGACAGATGAACACTGAAGCTTTCTTT
CDR3: CAIRPGQMNTEAFF

size: NA
D: NA
J: TRBJ1-2
V: TRBV7-3
length: 13
DNA: TGTGCCAGCAGCACGGGAGGGGGAGATGGCTACACCTTC
CDR3: CASSTGGGDGYTF

size: few
D: NA
J: TRBJ1-3
V: TRBV7-6
length: 15
DNA: TGTGCCAGCAGCTCTGGGGGGGCGCATGGAAACACCATATATTTT
CDR3: CASSSGGAHGNTIYF

size: once
D: NA
J: TRBJ2-1
V: TRBV9
length: 17
DNA: TGTGCCAGCAGCGTAGTATCGGGAACAGGGTATCTGGGTGAGCAGTTCTTC
CDR3: CASSVVSGTGYLGEQFF

size: NA
D: NA
J: TRBJ2-3
V: TRBV7-6
length: 13
DNA: TGTGCCAGCAGCTTAGAGCGGCTAGCAGAGCAGTATTTT
CDR3: CASSLERLAEQYF